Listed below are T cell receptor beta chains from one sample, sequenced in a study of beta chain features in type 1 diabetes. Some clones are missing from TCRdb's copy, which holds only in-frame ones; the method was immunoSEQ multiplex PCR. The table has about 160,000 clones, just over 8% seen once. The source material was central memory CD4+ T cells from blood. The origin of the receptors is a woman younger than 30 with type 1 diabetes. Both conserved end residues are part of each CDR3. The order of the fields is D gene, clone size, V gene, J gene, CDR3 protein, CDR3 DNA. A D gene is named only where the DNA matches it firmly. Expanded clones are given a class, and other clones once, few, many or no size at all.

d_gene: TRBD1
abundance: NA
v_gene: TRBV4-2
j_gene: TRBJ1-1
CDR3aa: CASSRDRGANTEAFF
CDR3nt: TGTGCCAGCAGTCGGGACAGGGGTGCGAACACTGAAGCTTTCTTT

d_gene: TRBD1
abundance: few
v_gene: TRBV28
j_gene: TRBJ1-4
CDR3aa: CASSLRSPDRVGEKLFF
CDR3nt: TGTGCCAGCAGTTTACGAAGCCCGGACAGGGTGGGTGAAAAACTGTTTTTT

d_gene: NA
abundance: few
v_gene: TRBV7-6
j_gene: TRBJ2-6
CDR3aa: CASSAPGSGANVLTF
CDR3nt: TGTGCCAGCAGCGCCCCGGGATCAGGGGCCAACGTCCTGACTTTC

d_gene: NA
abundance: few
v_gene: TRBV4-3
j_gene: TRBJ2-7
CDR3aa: CASSQARQTSYEQYF
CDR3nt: TGCGCCAGCAGCCAAGCTCGACAAACCAGTTACGAGCAGTACTTC

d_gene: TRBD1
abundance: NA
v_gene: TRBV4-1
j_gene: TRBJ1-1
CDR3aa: CASSRGQGSTEAFF
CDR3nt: TGCGCCAGCAGCCGAGGACAGGGGAGCACTGAAGCTTTCTTT

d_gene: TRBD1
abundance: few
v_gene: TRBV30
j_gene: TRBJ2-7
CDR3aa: CAWSFQGAGEQYF
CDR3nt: TGTGCCTGGAGTTTTCAGGGGGCGGGGGAGCAGTACTTC

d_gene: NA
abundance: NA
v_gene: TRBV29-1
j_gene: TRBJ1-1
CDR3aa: CSVKQGVGWEAFF
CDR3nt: TGCAGCGTCAAACAGGGTGTGGGGTGGGAAGCTTTCTTT

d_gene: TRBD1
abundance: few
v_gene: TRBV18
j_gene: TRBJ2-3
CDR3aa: CASSPAGGYTDTQYF
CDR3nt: TGTGCCAGCTCACCGGCAGGGGGCTACACAGATACGCAGTATTTT

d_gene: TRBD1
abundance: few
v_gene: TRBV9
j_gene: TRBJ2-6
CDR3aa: CASSVVSGGASGANVLTF
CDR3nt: TGTGCCAGCAGCGTAGTCTCAGGGGGCGCGTCAGGGGCCAACGTCCTGACTTTC

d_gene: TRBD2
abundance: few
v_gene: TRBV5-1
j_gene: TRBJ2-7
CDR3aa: CASRRTSGTYEQYF
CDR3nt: TGCGCCAGCAGACGGACTAGTGGGACCTACGAGCAGTACTTC

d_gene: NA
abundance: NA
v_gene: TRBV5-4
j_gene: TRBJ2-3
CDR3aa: CASSLAGVTTDTQYF
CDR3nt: TGTGCCAGCAGCCTTGCAGGGGTAACGACAGATACGCAGTATTTT

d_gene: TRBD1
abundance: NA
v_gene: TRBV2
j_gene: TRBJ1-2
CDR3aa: CASSEGTGSYGYTF
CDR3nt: TGTGCCAGCAGTGAAGGGACAGGGAGCTATGGCTACACCTTC

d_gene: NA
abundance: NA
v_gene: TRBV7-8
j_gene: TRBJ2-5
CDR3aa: CASSPQMTQYF
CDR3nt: TGTGCCAGCAGCCCCCAGATGACCCAGTACTTC

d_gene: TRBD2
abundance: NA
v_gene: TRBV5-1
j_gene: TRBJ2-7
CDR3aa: CASSSTSGRVAVNEQYF
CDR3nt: TGCGCCAGCAGCTCCACTAGCGGGAGGGTCGCAGTGAACGAGCAGTACTTC

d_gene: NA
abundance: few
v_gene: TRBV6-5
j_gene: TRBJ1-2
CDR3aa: CASSQGREGNYGYTF
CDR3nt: TGTGCCAGCAGCCAAGGCAGGGAGGGGAACTATGGCTACACCTTC

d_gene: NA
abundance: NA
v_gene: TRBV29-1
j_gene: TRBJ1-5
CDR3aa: CSVELGGIGQPQHF
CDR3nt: TGCAGCGTTGAATTGGGGGGGATTGGTCAGCCCCAGCATTTT

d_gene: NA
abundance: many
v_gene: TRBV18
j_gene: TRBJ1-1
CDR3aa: CASSLRTGGAAFF
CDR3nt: TGTGCCAGCTCACTGAGGACCGGAGGTGCAGCTTTCTTT

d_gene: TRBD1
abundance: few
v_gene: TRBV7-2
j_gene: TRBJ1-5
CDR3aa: CASNPTGAGGNQPQHF
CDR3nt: TGTGCCAGCAACCCGACAGGGGCCGGAGGCAATCAGCCCCAGCATTTT

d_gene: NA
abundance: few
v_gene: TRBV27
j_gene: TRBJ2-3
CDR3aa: CASSFHEVADTQYF
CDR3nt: TGTGCCAGCAGTTTCCACGAGGTGGCTGATACGCAGTATTTT

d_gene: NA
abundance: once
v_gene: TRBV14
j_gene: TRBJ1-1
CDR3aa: CASSQEILLGGAFF
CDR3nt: TGTGCCAGCAGCCAAGAAATCCTCTTAGGAGGGGCTTTCTTT